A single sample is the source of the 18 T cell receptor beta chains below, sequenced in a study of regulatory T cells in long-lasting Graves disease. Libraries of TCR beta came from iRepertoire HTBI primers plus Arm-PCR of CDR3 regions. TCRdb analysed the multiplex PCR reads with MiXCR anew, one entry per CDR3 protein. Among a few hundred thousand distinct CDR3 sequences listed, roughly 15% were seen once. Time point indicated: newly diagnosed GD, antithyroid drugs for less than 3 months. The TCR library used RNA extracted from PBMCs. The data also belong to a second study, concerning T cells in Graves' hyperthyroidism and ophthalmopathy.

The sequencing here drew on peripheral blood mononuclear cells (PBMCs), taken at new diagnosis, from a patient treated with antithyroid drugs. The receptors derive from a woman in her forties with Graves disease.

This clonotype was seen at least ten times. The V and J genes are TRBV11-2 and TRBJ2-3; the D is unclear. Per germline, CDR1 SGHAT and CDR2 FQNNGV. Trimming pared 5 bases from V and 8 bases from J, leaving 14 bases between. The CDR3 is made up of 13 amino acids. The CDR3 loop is CASSAPPGFTQYF. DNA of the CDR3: TGTGCCAGCAGCGCCCCCCCCGGGTTTACGCAGTATTTT.

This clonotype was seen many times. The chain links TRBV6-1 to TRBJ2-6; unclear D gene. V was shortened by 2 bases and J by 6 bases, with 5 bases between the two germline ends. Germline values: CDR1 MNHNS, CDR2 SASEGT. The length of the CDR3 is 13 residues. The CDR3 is CASSENVANVLTF. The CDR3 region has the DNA TGTGCCAGCAGTGAAAATGTGGCCAACGTCCTGACTTTC.

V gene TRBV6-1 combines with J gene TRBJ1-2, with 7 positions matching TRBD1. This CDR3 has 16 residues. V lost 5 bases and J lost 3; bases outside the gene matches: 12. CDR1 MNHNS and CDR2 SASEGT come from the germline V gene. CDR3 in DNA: TGTGCCAGCAGTCGGGACAGCAACCCTTCCTACTATGGCTACACCTTC. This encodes CASSRDSNPSYYGYTF.

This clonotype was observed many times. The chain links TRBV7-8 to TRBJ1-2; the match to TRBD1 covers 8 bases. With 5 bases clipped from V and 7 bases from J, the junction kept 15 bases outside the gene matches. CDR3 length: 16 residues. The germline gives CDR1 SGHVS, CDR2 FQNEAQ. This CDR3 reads CASSPIGGQAASGYTF. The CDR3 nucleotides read TGTGCCAGCAGCCCTATTGGGGGACAGGCCGCCTCTGGCTACACCTTC. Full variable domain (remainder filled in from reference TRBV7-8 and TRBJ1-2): GAGVSQSPRYKVAKRGQDVALRCDPISGHVSLFWYQQALGQGPEFLTYFQNEAQLDKSGLPSDRFFAERPEGSVSTLKIQRTQQEDSAVYLCASSPIGGQAASGYTFGSGTRLTVV.

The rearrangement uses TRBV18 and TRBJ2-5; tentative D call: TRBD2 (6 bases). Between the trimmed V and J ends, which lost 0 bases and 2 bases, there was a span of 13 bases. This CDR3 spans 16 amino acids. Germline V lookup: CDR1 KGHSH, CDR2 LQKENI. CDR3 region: CASSPPSGLKQETQYF. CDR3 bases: TGTGCCAGCTCACCACCGTCGGGACTGAAACAAGAGACCCAGTACTTC.

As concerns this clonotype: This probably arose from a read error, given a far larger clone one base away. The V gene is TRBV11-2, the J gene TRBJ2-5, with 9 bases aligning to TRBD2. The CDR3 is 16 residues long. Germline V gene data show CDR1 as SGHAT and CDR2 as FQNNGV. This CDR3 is CASSALAGVDRRTQHF. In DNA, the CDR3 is TGTGCCAGCAGTGCCTTAGCGGGAGTTGACCGGAGGACCCAGCACTTC.

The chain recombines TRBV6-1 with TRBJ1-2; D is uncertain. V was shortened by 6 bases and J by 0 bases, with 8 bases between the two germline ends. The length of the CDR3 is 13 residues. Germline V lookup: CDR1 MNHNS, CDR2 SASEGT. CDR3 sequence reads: CASSEQSNYGYTF. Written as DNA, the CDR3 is TGTGCCAGCAGCGAGCAGTCTAACTATGGCTACACCTTC.

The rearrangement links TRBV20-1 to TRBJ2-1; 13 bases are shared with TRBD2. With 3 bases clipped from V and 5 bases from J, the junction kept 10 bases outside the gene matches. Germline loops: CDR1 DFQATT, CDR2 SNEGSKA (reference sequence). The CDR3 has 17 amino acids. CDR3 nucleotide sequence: TGCAGTGCTAGCACCACAATCACTAGCGGGAGGGACAATGAGCAGTTCTTC. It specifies CSASTTITSGRDNEQFF.

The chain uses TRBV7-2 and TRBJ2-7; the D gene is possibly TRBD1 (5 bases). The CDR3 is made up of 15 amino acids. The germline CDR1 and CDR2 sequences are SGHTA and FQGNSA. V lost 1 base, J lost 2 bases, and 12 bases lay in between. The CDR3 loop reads CASSLVDSDPYEQYF. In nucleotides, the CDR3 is TGTGCCAGCAGCTTAGTCGACAGCGATCCCTACGAGCAGTACTTC.

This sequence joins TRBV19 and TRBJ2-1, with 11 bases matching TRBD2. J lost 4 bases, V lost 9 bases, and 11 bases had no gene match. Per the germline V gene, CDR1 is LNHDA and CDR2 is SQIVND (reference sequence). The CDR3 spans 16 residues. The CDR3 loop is CASSPTTSGMYNEQFF. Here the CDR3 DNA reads TGTGCCAGCAGCCCAACGACTAGCGGGATGTACAATGAGCAGTTCTTC.

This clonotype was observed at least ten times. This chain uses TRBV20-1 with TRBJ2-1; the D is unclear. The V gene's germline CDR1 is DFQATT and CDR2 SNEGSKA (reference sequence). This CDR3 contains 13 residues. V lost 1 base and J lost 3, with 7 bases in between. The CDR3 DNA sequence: TGCAGTGCTAGAGTCGGATTCTACAATGAGCAGTTCTTC. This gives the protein CSARVGFYNEQFF.

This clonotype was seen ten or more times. Here the CDR3 reads CASSLTEDQPQHF. Written as DNA, the CDR3 is TGTGCCAGCAGCCTAACGGAGGATCAGCCCCAGCATTTT. The chain employs TRBV11-2 and TRBJ1-5; unclear D gene. The CDR3 covers 13 residues. Germline loops: CDR1 SGHAT, CDR2 FQNNGV. The ends were cut back, 5 bases at V and 5 bases at J, with 10 bases in the middle.

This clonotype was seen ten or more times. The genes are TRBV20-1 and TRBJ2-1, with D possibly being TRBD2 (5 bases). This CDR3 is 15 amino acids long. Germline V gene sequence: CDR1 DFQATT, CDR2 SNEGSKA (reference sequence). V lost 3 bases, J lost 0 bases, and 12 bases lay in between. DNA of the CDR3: TGCAGTGCTAGGGACTTTTCGAGCTCCTACAATGAGCAGTTCTTC. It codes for CSARDFSSSYNEQFF.

CDR3 DNA sequence: TGTGCCACCAGTGACCCCGTGGCGGGTCAGGGGATGAACACCGGGGAGCTGTTTTTT. It specifies CATSDPVAGQGMNTGELFF. The rearrangement links TRBV24-1 to TRBJ2-2, with a possible D match to TRBD1 (6 bases). The length of the CDR3 is 19 residues. Germline loops: CDR1 KGHDR, CDR2 SFDVKD. Trimming took off 4 bases at V and 1 base at J, with 21 bases between the two ends.

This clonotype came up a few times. The CDR3 sequence is CSVGQGDREQYF. CDR3 nucleotide sequence: TGCAGCGTTGGACAGGGAGATAGGGAGCAGTACTTC. V and J are TRBV29-1 and TRBJ2-7; 7 positions match TRBD1. The ends lost 4 bases at V and 7 bases at J; junction bases unmatched: 7. Per germline, CDR1 SQVTM and CDR2 ANQGSEA. The CDR3 runs 12 residues.

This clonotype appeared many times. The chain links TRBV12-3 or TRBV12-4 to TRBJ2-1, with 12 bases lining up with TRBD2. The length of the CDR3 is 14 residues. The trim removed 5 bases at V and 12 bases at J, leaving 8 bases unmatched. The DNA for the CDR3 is TGTGCCAGCAGTCCTAGACTAGCGGGAGAGGGGCAGTTCTTC. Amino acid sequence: CASSPRLAGEGQFF.

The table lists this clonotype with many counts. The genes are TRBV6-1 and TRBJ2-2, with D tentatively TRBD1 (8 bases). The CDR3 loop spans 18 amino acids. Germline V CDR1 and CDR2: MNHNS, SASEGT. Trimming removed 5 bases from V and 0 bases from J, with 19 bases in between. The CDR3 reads CASSRTKTGGANTGELFF. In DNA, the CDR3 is TGTGCCAGCAGTCGCACCAAAACAGGGGGGGCGAACACCGGGGAGCTGTTTTTT.

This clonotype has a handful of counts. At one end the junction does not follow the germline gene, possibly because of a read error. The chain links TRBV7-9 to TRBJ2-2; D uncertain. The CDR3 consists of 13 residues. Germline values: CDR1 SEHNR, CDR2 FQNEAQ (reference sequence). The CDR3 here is CAGSPAQTGELFF. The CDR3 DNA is TGTGCCGGCAGCCCCGCCCAAACCGGGGAGCTGTTTTTT. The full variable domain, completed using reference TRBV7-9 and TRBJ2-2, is DTGVSQNPRHKITKRGQNVTFRCDPISEHNRLYWYRQTLGQGPEFLTYFQNEAQLEKSRLLSDRFSAERPKGSFSTLEIQRTEQGDSAMYLCAGSPAQTGELFFGEGSRLTVL.